The sequence of this T cell receptor beta chain was determined in a study of control samples from healthy donors and cancer patients. Libraries were prepared by immunoSEQ multiplex PCR; TCRdb keeps only in-frame clonotypes and omits some of them. The sample shows 57,000 or so clones, nearly 90% of them seen only once. Material: PBMCs. The sequence was collected from a man between 60 and 70 years old with colorectal cancer.

The chain's CDR3 is CASSDSGGPTNEKLFF. In DNA form, the CDR3 reads TGCGCCAGCAGTGACTCAGGCGGGCCAACTAATGAAAAACTGTTTTTT. J is TRBJ1-4 and V is TRBV4-1, with D unresolved. Trimming left V 6 bases short and J 0 bases short, with 14 bases between. The CDR3 runs 16 residues. Looked up from germline, CDR1 is MGHRA and CDR2 is YSYEKL.